The clone carrying this TCR beta chain was detected only a few times. This record belongs to a study of T-cell reconstitution after alpha-beta-depleted transplantation in children. Preparation of the TCRbeta library used unique molecular identifiers. TCRdb analysed the PCR reads with MiXCR anew, one entry per CDR3 protein. The data show roughly 500,000 distinct CDR3 sequences, 30% to 35% seen once. The specimen comprised PBMCs from the stem cell graft donor, sampled from the stem cell graft. The TCR sequence derives from a human donor who donated a stem cell graft to a child with aplastic anemia.

CDR3 nucleotide sequence: TGTGCCAGCAGCGTACTAGGCAGGGGGCTAGACGAGCAGTACTTC. It specifies CASSVLGRGLDEQYF. J is TRBJ2-7 and V is TRBV9, with 8 bases aligning to TRBD1. V was clipped by 1 base and J by 5 bases; unmatched bases: 8. The CDR3 runs to 15 residues. Germline V gene data show CDR1 as SGDLS and CDR2 as YYNGEE.